The entry that follows covers one TCR beta chain sequence. Its antigen is undetermined. Sequenced by immunoSEQ multiplex PCR; TCRdb stores in-frame clones only, minus some. This sample has roughly 120,000 clones; more than 90% occur once, and the top ten carry 2.5%. This record belongs to a study of T cell responses to AZD1222 COVID-19 vaccine. Study results and caveats: Females outnumbered males among donors, who were mostly white British; clonal diversity was possibly underestimated. Close to half of spike-specific TCRs reportedly recognize unmutated variant regions.

The sample here was peripheral blood, taken 28 days after the second AZD1222 dose. The receptor was isolated from an adult who received the AZD1222 COVID-19 vaccine.

CDR3 sequence reads: CASSEWGTSGGLYNEQFF. In DNA, the CDR3 is TGTGCCAGCAGTGAATGGGGGACTAGCGGGGGCCTTTACAATGAGCAGTTCTTC. V and J are TRBV2 and TRBJ2-1; 14 nucleotides agree with TRBD2. The length of the CDR3 is 18 residues. V gave up 2 bases and J gave up 4 bases; unmatched junction bases: 7. CDR1 and CDR2 (germline): SNHLY, FYNNEI.